These 15 T cell receptor beta chains originate from one sample sequenced in a study of blood T cell repertoires in COVID-19. Repertoires were generated with immunoSEQ multiplex PCR, while TCRdb's copy carries only in-frame clones and drops some. The sample consists of tens of thousands of clones, less than 95% of them appearing once. Sequenced input: peripheral blood. The receptors were sampled from a man aged 18 to 29 with COVID-19, enrolled during active disease.

This clone has just one count. The V call is TRBV9, the J call TRBJ2-2; D is possibly TRBD1 (6 bases). Trimming removed 4 bases from V and 2 bases from J, with 21 bases in between. Germline V lookup: CDR1 SGDLS, CDR2 YYNGEE. The CDR3 is made up of 18 amino acids. The CDR3 sequence is CASSIPRAGDRNTGELFF. The CDR3 coding sequence is TGTGCCAGCAGCATCCCCAGAGCAGGGGACCGAAACACCGGGGAGCTGTTTTTT.

The chain recombines TRBV28 with TRBJ2-1; tentative D call: TRBD1 (5 bases). V lost 4 bases, J lost 6 bases, and 10 bases lay in between. The CDR3 spans 13 residues. Germline lookup yields CDR1 MDHEN and CDR2 SYDVKM. As DNA, the CDR3 is TGTGCCAGCAGTTACGACAGAAGCAATGAGCAGTTCTTC. The encoded protein is CASSYDRSNEQFF.

The rearrangement joins TRBV19 to TRBJ2-7; D may be TRBD1 (5 bases). The length of the CDR3 is 13 residues. Looked up from germline, CDR1 is LNHDA and CDR2 is SQIVND (reference sequence). The ends were cut back, 5 bases at V and 0 bases at J, with 8 bases in the middle. CDR3 loop: CASSLTDSYEQYF. The CDR3 DNA sequence: TGTGCCAGTAGTTTGACAGACTCCTACGAGCAGTACTTC.

The chain links TRBV19 to TRBJ2-1; possible D gene TRBD2, 6 bases. Germline V gene lookup returns CDR1 LNHDA and CDR2 SQIVND (reference sequence). Trimming shortened V by 6 bases and J by 12 bases, and 15 bases separated the two germline ends. The CDR3 spans 12 residues. CDR3 coding DNA: TGTGCCAGTAGAACAGGAGGGGCGGGGCAGTTCTTC. This translates into CASRTGGAGQFF.

The genes are TRBV2 and TRBJ2-1; D not resolved. Per the germline V gene, CDR1 is SNHLY and CDR2 is FYNNEI. This CDR3 region has 10 residues. The V gene lost 7 bases and the J gene lost 7 bases, with 5 bases spanning the gap. CDR3 nucleotide sequence: TGTGCCAGCACGTTTAATGAGCAGTTCTTC. It specifies CASTFNEQFF.

This sequence joins TRBV28 and TRBJ2-1, with TRBD2 as a possible D gene (5 bases). Germline CDR1 reads MDHEN; CDR2 reads SYDVKM. V gave up 5 bases and J gave up 3 bases, with 11 bases separating them. The CDR3 is 14 residues long. CDR3 loop: CASSRRKFYNEQFF. As DNA, the CDR3 is TGTGCCAGCAGTCGGAGGAAGTTCTACAATGAGCAGTTCTTC.

The CDR3 DNA follows: TGTGCCACCAGTGACCACCGGACAGGCCCCACAGATACGCAGTATTTT. Protein sequence: CATSDHRTGPTDTQYF. V is TRBV24-1 and J is TRBJ2-3; 7 nucleotides agree with TRBD1. V lost 4 bases, J lost 2 bases, and 8 bases stayed unmatched. The CDR3 is 16 residues long. Germline CDR1 reads KGHDR; CDR2 reads SFDVKD.

CDR3 residues: CASRASGRYYNEQFF. For the CDR3, the DNA is TGTGCCAGCAGGGCTAGCGGGAGGTACTACAATGAGCAGTTCTTC. The rearrangement joins TRBV7-9 to TRBJ2-1; 11 bases fit TRBD2. Germline V lookup: CDR1 SEHNR, CDR2 FQNEAQ (reference sequence). The CDR3 consists of 15 residues. Trimming cost V 6 bases and J 3 bases; bases outside gene matches: 4.

Here the CDR3 DNA reads TGTGCCAGCAGCCAGACTAGCGGGAGGGCAGGGAACATTCAGTACTTC. The encoded protein is CASSQTSGRAGNIQYF. The rearrangement uses TRBV28 and TRBJ2-4, with 14 positions matching TRBD2. Looked up from germline, CDR1 is MDHEN and CDR2 is SYDVKM. The CDR3 is 16 amino acids. V was clipped by 6 bases and J by 7 bases; unmatched bases: 8.

The chain couples TRBV4-1 to TRBJ1-1; D not certain. The V end was cut by 1 base, the J end by 8 bases, with 11 bases between. The CDR3 has 13 amino acids. Germline V CDR1 and CDR2: MGHRA, YSYEKL. Here the CDR3 reads CASSQGQWREAFF. Written as DNA, the CDR3 is TGCGCCAGCAGCCAAGGGCAGTGGCGGGAAGCTTTCTTT.

V and J are TRBV2 and TRBJ1-5, with no clear D. Germline-derived CDR1 and CDR2 are SNHLY and FYNNEI. This CDR3 has 13 residues. V lost 4 bases, J lost 7 bases, and 11 bases lay in between. The CDR3 DNA is TGTGCCAGCAGTGGCCAGGTAGAGCAGCCCCAGCATTTT. It translates to CASSGQVEQPQHF.

The gene calls are TRBV9 and TRBJ2-3, with 10 bases aligning to TRBD2. The CDR3 runs 15 residues. Germline V gene lookup returns CDR1 SGDLS and CDR2 YYNGEE. Trimming took 0 bases from V and 4 from J; bases not matched to a gene: 2. The CDR3 DNA reads TGTGCCAGCAGCGTAGCTAGCGGGAGCTCAGATACGCAGTATTTT. It yields the protein CASSVASGSSDTQYF. Variable domain in full (rest from reference TRBV9 and TRBJ2-3): DSGVTQTPKHLITATGQRVTLRCSPRSGDLSVYWYQQSLDQGLQFLIQYYNGEERAKGNILERFSAQQFPDLHSELNLSSLELGDSALYFCASSVASGSSDTQYFGPGTRLTVL.

V gene TRBV6-4 combines with J gene TRBJ2-7; maybe TRBD2 (5 bases). The CDR3 covers 15 residues. CDR1 and CDR2 from the germline V gene are MRHNA and SNTAGT. Trimming pared 7 bases from V and 4 bases from J, leaving 20 bases between. The CDR3 reads CASTSSRGDKYEQYF. The CDR3 DNA reads as TGTGCCAGCACCTCCTCCCGGGGAGATAAGTACGAGCAGTACTTC.

V and J are TRBV6-5 and TRBJ2-7; D remains ambiguous. The CDR3 is 15 amino acids. Between the trimmed V and J ends, which lost 7 bases and 0 bases, there was a span of 16 bases. The germline V gene has CDR1 MNHEY and CDR2 SVGAGI. The CDR3 coding sequence is TGTGCCAGCACAATATCCGGGTCCCACTCCTACGAGCAGTACTTC. Protein product: CASTISGSHSYEQYF.

J is TRBJ2-2 and V is TRBV10-1; a possible D gene is TRBD2 (5 bases). The CDR3 covers 14 residues. With 7 bases removed from V and 5 bases from J, the gap between germline ends came to 14 bases. Germline V gene data show CDR1 as WNHNN and CDR2 as SYGVQD (reference sequence). The CDR3 spells CASMRRLGTGELFF. The CDR3, as DNA: TGCGCCAGCATGCGGAGGCTAGGGACCGGGGAGCTGTTTTTT.